This T cell receptor (beta chain) was sequenced for a study of blood T cell repertoires in COVID-19. Study-level background: Samples taken during acute and convalescent COVID-19 were collected in the United States, Italy and Spain. PBMCs, B-cell-depleted T cells, or T cells were the source of the cDNA or gDNA that made up the material.

As originally analysed: Amplifying reference gene primers gave estimates of nucleated cell counts. Produced via immunoSEQ multiplex PCR; TCRdb's table is partial and in-frame only. Clonal size and the V and J genes are those of that table, whereas D and trimming came from the DNA. Of some 88,000 clones listed, around 90% are singletons. The sequence came from a human donor with active COVID-19. The donor label of this sample is uncertain. The sample taken for sequencing was peripheral blood.

The CDR3 sequence: CSVAQGEIGTEAFF. The CDR3 DNA follows: TGCAGCGTTGCACAGGGGGAAATAGGCACTGAAGCTTTCTTT. The J gene is TRBJ1-1, the V gene TRBV29-1, with 8 nucleotides matching TRBD1. V was clipped by 4 bases and J by 4 bases; unmatched bases: 8. The CDR3 covers 14 residues. In germline, CDR1 is SQVTM, CDR2 ANQGSEA. Based on the CDR3 plus reference TRBV29-1 and TRBJ1-1, the full variable domain is SAVISQKPSRDICQRGTSLTIQCQVDSQVTMMFWYRQQPGQSLTLIATANQGSEATYESGFVIDKFPISRPNLTFSTLTVSNMSPEDSSIYLCSVAQGEIGTEAFFGQGTRLTVV.